This T cell receptor (beta chain) is drawn from a study of response to subunit inactivated influenza vaccine. This clonotype was seen only once. MiXCR, applied by TCRdb to the RT-PCR reads, yields one record per CDR3 protein. In the table there are around 540,000 distinct CDR3 sequences, approximately 10% of which are singletons. Sequences were derived from PBMCs from blood, sampled on the day of vaccination. The source of this sequence is a man aged 45 to 65 who received an inactivated influenza vaccine.

CDR3 sequence (DNA): TGTGCCAGCAGCTCTCGACTACGGTTTGAGGTGTTTTTT. This gives the protein CASSSRLRFEVFF. V and J are TRBV13 and TRBJ2-2; perhaps TRBD2 as D (5 bases). This CDR3 comprises 13 residues. Trimming took off 4 bases at V and 15 bases at J, with 18 bases between the two ends. In germline, CDR1 is PRHDT, CDR2 FYEKMQ (reference sequence).